This TCR beta chain was recovered during a study of tumor-infiltrating lymphocytes in localized non-small cell lung cancer. Study outcomes and limitations: Available tissue quantity limited TCR sequencing to a patient subset. IM1 and IM2 tumors showed no difference in T-cell fraction. Different pieces of the same tissue were used for each assay.

Generated by immunoSEQ multiplex PCR, the TCRdb table keeps only in-frame clones and is missing some. The top ten hold approximately 15% of the sample, which has under 7,000 clones, around 80% seen once. Germline assignment: CDR1 SNHLY and CDR2 FYNNEI. This CDR3 has 17 amino acids. Trimming removed 6 bases at V and 6 bases at J, with 24 bases between. A remark on this clone: Its antigen is as yet unknown.

The sequencing sample was made of uninvolved lung tissue not adjacent to the tumor. The source is a human donor with non-small cell lung cancer. V and J are TRBV2 and TRBJ2-1; D tentatively fits TRBD1 or TRBD2 (5 bases each). CDR3 residues: CASRGLVGPTGGNEQFF. CDR3 coding DNA: TGTGCCAGCAGGGGGTTGGTGGGCCCAACAGGAGGCAATGAGCAGTTCTTC. Full variable domain (remainder filled in from reference TRBV2 and TRBJ2-1): EPEVTQTPSHQVTQMGQEVILRCVPISNHLYFYWYRQILGQKVEFLVSFYNNEISEKSEIFDDQFSVERPDGSNFTLKIRSTKLEDSAMYFCASRGLVGPTGGNEQFFGPGTRLTVL.